These T cell receptor beta chains were read from a single sample in a study of blood T cells in healthy people across ages. One entry per CDR3 protein results from TCRdb running MiXCR on the 5' RACE reads. Of 700,000 to 950,000 distinct CDR3 sequences in the sample, 55% to 75% were seen once. The sequencing sample was made of blood. The origin of the receptors is a young man in good health. Both conserved end residues are part of each CDR3. A D gene is named only where the DNA matches it firmly. Rows may omit the clone size; those that give it use once, few, many or a size class.

clone size: .
V gene: TRBV7-2
J gene: TRBJ2-3
D gene: .
CDR3 DNA: TGTGCCAGCAGCTTAATAACAGTGCCAGATACGCAGTATTTT
CDR3 protein: CASSLITVPDTQYF

clone size: .
V gene: TRBV2
J gene: TRBJ2-5
D gene: .
CDR3 DNA: TGTGCCAGCAAGTATTCTAGCGACCAAGAGACCCAGTACTTC
CDR3 protein: CASKYSSDQETQYF

clone size: .
V gene: TRBV27
J gene: TRBJ2-1
D gene: TRBD2
CDR3 DNA: TGTGCCAGCCGGGACGGGAGGGACAATGAGCAGTTCTTC
CDR3 protein: CASRDGRDNEQFF

clone size: .
V gene: TRBV20-1
J gene: TRBJ1-6
D gene: TRBD1
CDR3 DNA: TGCAGTGCTAGAGCCCGGACAGGGGCTACCCTATCACCCCTCCACTTT
CDR3 protein: CSARARTGATLSPLHF

clone size: .
V gene: TRBV29-1
J gene: TRBJ2-5
D gene: .
CDR3 DNA: TGCAGCGGGTTTTCGGGGACCCAGTACTTC
CDR3 protein: CSGFSGTQYF

clone size: .
V gene: TRBV10-3
J gene: TRBJ2-7
D gene: .
CDR3 DNA: TGTGCCATCGGGCAGTCGTCCTACGAGCAGTACTTC
CDR3 protein: CAIGQSSYEQYF

clone size: .
V gene: TRBV2
J gene: TRBJ2-1
D gene: .
CDR3 DNA: TGTGCCAGCAGTGATAAGGGGAGCTACAATGAGCAGTTCTTC
CDR3 protein: CASSDKGSYNEQFF

clone size: once
V gene: TRBV9
J gene: TRBJ2-3
D gene: .
CDR3 DNA: TGTGCCAGCAGCGCCGGACCCTTACCCACAGATACGCAGTATTTT
CDR3 protein: CASSAGPLPTDTQYF

clone size: few
V gene: TRBV12-3/TRBV12-4
J gene: TRBJ2-7
D gene: TRBD1
CDR3 DNA: TGTGCCAGCAGTTTGAGGACAGGTAATTCCCGCGAGCAGTACTTC
CDR3 protein: CASSLRTGNSREQYF

clone size: .
V gene: TRBV7-2
J gene: TRBJ2-3
D gene: .
CDR3 DNA: TGTGCCAGCAGCATTCAAACTAGCACAGACACGCAGTATTTT
CDR3 protein: CASSIQTSTDTQYF

clone size: many
V gene: TRBV29-1
J gene: TRBJ1-1
D gene: .
CDR3 DNA: TGCAGCGGGACAGACAGAGAACAAGCTTTCTTT
CDR3 protein: CSGTDREQAFF

clone size: few
V gene: TRBV11-2
J gene: TRBJ2-5
D gene: .
CDR3 DNA: TGTGCCAGCACAACCGCTAGGGGGACCCAGTACTTC
CDR3 protein: CASTTARGTQYF

clone size: .
V gene: TRBV7-2
J gene: TRBJ2-1
D gene: .
CDR3 DNA: TGTGCCAGCAGCCCCTCTAGCTACTCCTACAATGAGCAGTTCTTC
CDR3 protein: CASSPSSYSYNEQFF

clone size: .
V gene: TRBV4-2
J gene: TRBJ2-1
D gene: TRBD2
CDR3 DNA: TGTGCCAGCAGCCAAGTTGGCGGACTAGCGGGAGACAATGAGCAGTTCTTC
CDR3 protein: CASSQVGGLAGDNEQFF

clone size: few
V gene: TRBV28
J gene: TRBJ2-1
D gene: TRBD2
CDR3 DNA: TGTGCCACTGCCGGACTAGCGGGAGTATATGAGCAGTTCTTC
CDR3 protein: CATAGLAGVYEQFF

clone size: .
V gene: TRBV2
J gene: TRBJ1-6
D gene: .
CDR3 DNA: TGTGCCAGCACCAGGGAGCAAATGGGTTATAATTCACCCCTCCACTTT
CDR3 protein: CASTREQMGYNSPLHF

clone size: few
V gene: TRBV12-3/TRBV12-4
J gene: TRBJ2-7
D gene: TRBD1
CDR3 DNA: TGTGCCAGCAGTTTACCGGGGACAGGGGGCTACGAGCAGTACTTC
CDR3 protein: CASSLPGTGGYEQYF

clone size: once
V gene: TRBV30
J gene: TRBJ1-2
D gene: TRBD1
CDR3 DNA: TGTGCCTGGAGTAGGGGACAGGGCGGGCATATTTCTGGCTACACCTTC
CDR3 protein: CAWSRGQGGHISGYTF

clone size: few
V gene: TRBV28
J gene: TRBJ2-1
D gene: .
CDR3 DNA: TGTGCCAGCAGTTTAGCCCGGCAGCAGTTCTTC
CDR3 protein: CASSLARQQFF

clone size: .
V gene: TRBV28
J gene: TRBJ2-7
D gene: TRBD2
CDR3 DNA: TGTGCCAGCAGTTTCAGGCGGGAGGCCCCCTACGAGCAGTACTTC
CDR3 protein: CASSFRREAPYEQYF

clone size: .
V gene: TRBV7-2
J gene: TRBJ2-3
D gene: .
CDR3 DNA: TGTGCCAGCAGCTCTCTGGACAGAGCAGATACGCAGTATTTT
CDR3 protein: CASSSLDRADTQYF

clone size: .
V gene: TRBV20-1
J gene: TRBJ2-1
D gene: .
CDR3 DNA: TGCAGTGCTAGTCGACAATACAATGAGCAGTTCTTC
CDR3 protein: CSASRQYNEQFF

clone size: few
V gene: TRBV12-3/TRBV12-4
J gene: TRBJ2-1
D gene: .
CDR3 DNA: TGTGCCAGCGGAGGGCCTAGCTCCTACAATGAGCAGTTCTTC
CDR3 protein: CASGGPSSYNEQFF

clone size: .
V gene: TRBV12-3/TRBV12-4
J gene: TRBJ1-6
D gene: .
CDR3 DNA: TGTGCCAGCAGTCCGAGGGGCTCGAGCTCCTATAATTCACCCCTCCACTTT
CDR3 protein: CASSPRGSSSYNSPLHF

clone size: .
V gene: TRBV5-4
J gene: TRBJ2-1
D gene: TRBD2
CDR3 DNA: TGTGCCAGCAGCTTCGGTGGGCTAGGAAGCGGGAGCGGGAATGAGCAGTTCTTC
CDR3 protein: CASSFGGLGSGSGNEQFF

clone size: .
V gene: TRBV10-3
J gene: TRBJ2-3
D gene: .
CDR3 DNA: TGTGCCATCAGTGAATCTTTGGGGGATACGCAGTATTTT
CDR3 protein: CAISESLGDTQYF

clone size: .
V gene: TRBV7-8
J gene: TRBJ2-7
D gene: .
CDR3 DNA: TGTGCCAGCGAAAGAGGTTTGGGGCGAAACGAGCAGTACTTC
CDR3 protein: CASERGLGRNEQYF

clone size: .
V gene: TRBV20-1
J gene: TRBJ2-6
D gene: .
CDR3 DNA: TGCAGTGCTAGCTTCAGGTCTGGGGCCAACGTCCTGACTTTC
CDR3 protein: CSASFRSGANVLTF

clone size: .
V gene: TRBV29-1
J gene: TRBJ2-7
D gene: TRBD2
CDR3 DNA: TGCAGCGTACTCCGACGGGGGGGGCGCAACGAGCAGTACTTC
CDR3 protein: CSVLRRGGRNEQYF

clone size: .
V gene: TRBV12-3/TRBV12-4
J gene: TRBJ2-3
D gene: .
CDR3 DNA: TGTGCCAGCAGGGCGACAGGCACAGATACGCAGTATTTT
CDR3 protein: CASRATGTDTQYF

clone size: .
V gene: TRBV10-3
J gene: TRBJ2-1
D gene: TRBD2
CDR3 DNA: TGTGCCATCGGACTAGCGGGAAAGTTCTTATACAATGAGCAGTTCTTC
CDR3 protein: CAIGLAGKFLYNEQFF

clone size: few
V gene: TRBV7-2
J gene: TRBJ1-6
D gene: TRBD1
CDR3 DNA: TGTGCCAGCAGCTGGGGAGACAGGGATAATTCACCCCTCCACTTT
CDR3 protein: CASSWGDRDNSPLHF

clone size: .
V gene: TRBV6-2/TRBV6-3
J gene: TRBJ2-4
D gene: .
CDR3 DNA: TGTGCCAGCAGTCCTCTGCGACCAGGTGCCAAAAACATTCAGTACTTC
CDR3 protein: CASSPLRPGAKNIQYF

clone size: .
V gene: TRBV6-1
J gene: TRBJ2-1
D gene: .
CDR3 DNA: TGTGCCAGCAGCCCCCGTCCCGGACAATTCTCCTTTAGCTCCTACAATGAGCAGTTCTTC
CDR3 protein: CASSPRPGQFSFSSYNEQFF

clone size: .
V gene: TRBV4-3
J gene: TRBJ2-1
D gene: .
CDR3 DNA: TGCGCCAGCAGCCGATCAAAGGACTCCGCCTACAATGAGCAGTTCTTC
CDR3 protein: CASSRSKDSAYNEQFF

clone size: .
V gene: TRBV18
J gene: TRBJ1-2
D gene: .
CDR3 DNA: TGTGCCAGCTCACCTTCGGGGGGCGCGGATGGCTACACCTTC
CDR3 protein: CASSPSGGADGYTF

clone size: .
V gene: TRBV4-2
J gene: TRBJ1-2
D gene: .
CDR3 DNA: TGTGCCAGCAGCCAACCTGAACAGGGAGTCGCGGGGGGCTACACCTTC
CDR3 protein: CASSQPEQGVAGGYTF

clone size: .
V gene: TRBV3-1
J gene: TRBJ1-1
D gene: TRBD1
CDR3 DNA: TGTGCCAGCAGCCCCAGACAGGGAATCAGGAACACTGAAGCTTTCTTT
CDR3 protein: CASSPRQGIRNTEAFF

clone size: .
V gene: TRBV11-2
J gene: TRBJ1-1
D gene: .
CDR3 DNA: TGTGCCAGCCGTGCGGACTCCCGGGTGACTGAAGCTTTCTTT
CDR3 protein: CASRADSRVTEAFF

clone size: few
V gene: TRBV20-1
J gene: TRBJ2-7
D gene: .
CDR3 DNA: TGCAGTGCTCCGACATCTGGTTCTCACGAGCAGTACTTC
CDR3 protein: CSAPTSGSHEQYF

clone size: .
V gene: TRBV10-3
J gene: TRBJ2-7
D gene: .
CDR3 DNA: TGTGCCATCAGTGAAAGAAGGGGCACCTACGAGCAGTACTTC
CDR3 protein: CAISERRGTYEQYF

clone size: .
V gene: TRBV6-2/TRBV6-3
J gene: TRBJ2-4
D gene: TRBD1
CDR3 DNA: TGTGCCAGCGGAGAACCTACAGGGGGCGCGGGAAACATTCAGTACTTC
CDR3 protein: CASGEPTGGAGNIQYF

clone size: .
V gene: TRBV12-3/TRBV12-4
J gene: TRBJ2-3
D gene: .
CDR3 DNA: TGTGCCAGCAGTTCGGAGCTGGAAGATACGCAGTATTTT
CDR3 protein: CASSSELEDTQYF

clone size: .
V gene: TRBV15
J gene: TRBJ1-4
D gene: .
CDR3 DNA: TGTGCCAGCAGCGGGGTTTCGGCTAATGAAAAACTGTTTTTT
CDR3 protein: CASSGVSANEKLFF